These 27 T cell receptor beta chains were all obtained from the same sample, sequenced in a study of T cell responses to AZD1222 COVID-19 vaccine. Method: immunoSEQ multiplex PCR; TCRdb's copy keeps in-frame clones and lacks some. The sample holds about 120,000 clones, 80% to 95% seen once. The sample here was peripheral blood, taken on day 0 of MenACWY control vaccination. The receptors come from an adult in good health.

CDR3 sequence: CASGRSGANVLTF. In DNA form, the CDR3 reads TGTGCCAGCGGACGATCTGGGGCCAACGTCCTGACTTTC. The gene calls are TRBV7-9 and TRBJ2-6; D is ambiguous. The germline V gene encodes CDR1 SEHNR and CDR2 FQNEAQ (reference sequence). Trimming took 8 bases from V and 1 from J, leaving 6 bases between them. The CDR3 sequence is 13 residues long.

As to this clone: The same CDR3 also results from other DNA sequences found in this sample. CDR3 loop: CASSFGTPGNTIYF. The DNA of the CDR3 is TGTGCCAGCAGTTTCGGGACTCCTGGAAACACCATATATTTT. J is TRBJ1-3 and V is TRBV27; a weak D match, TRBD1 (5 bases). The germline V gene has CDR1 MNHEY and CDR2 SMNVEV (reference sequence). The CDR3 has 14 amino acids. The V end lost 3 bases, the J end lost 2 bases, and 8 bases lay between the germline ends.

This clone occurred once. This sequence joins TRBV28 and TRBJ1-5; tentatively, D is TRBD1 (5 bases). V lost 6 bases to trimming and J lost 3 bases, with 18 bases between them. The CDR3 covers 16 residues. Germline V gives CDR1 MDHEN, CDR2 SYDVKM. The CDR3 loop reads CASSWGGSNPNQPQHF. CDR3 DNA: TGTGCCAGCAGCTGGGGGGGGTCCAATCCCAATCAGCCCCAGCATTTT.

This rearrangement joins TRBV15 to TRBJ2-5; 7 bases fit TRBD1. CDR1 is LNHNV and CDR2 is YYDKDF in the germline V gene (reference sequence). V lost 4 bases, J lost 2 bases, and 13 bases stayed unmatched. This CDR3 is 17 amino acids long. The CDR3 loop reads CATSTSPGQYVQETQYF. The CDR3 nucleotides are TGTGCCACCAGCACCTCCCCGGGACAGTACGTGCAAGAGACCCAGTACTTC.

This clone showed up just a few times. CDR3: CASSPEGGANYGYTF. As DNA, the CDR3 is TGCGCCAGCAGCCCTGAGGGCGGAGCTAACTATGGCTACACCTTC. The J gene is TRBJ1-2, the V gene TRBV23-1; D uncertain. TRBV23-1 carries the ORF label, with uncertain function. The CDR3 is 15 amino acids. The ends were cut back, 6 bases at V and 0 bases at J, with 14 bases in the middle.

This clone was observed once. CDR3 DNA sequence: TGCGCCAGCAGCTTTTCAGGGGGATCTCAGCCCCAGCATTTT. Translated: CASSFSGGSQPQHF. The V gene is TRBV5-1, the J gene TRBJ1-5; 7 bases map to TRBD1. From germline, CDR1 is SGHRS and CDR2 YFSETQ. This CDR3 is 14 amino acids long. The J segment lost 6 bases and the V segment lost 2 bases, leaving 5 bases of the junction unmatched.

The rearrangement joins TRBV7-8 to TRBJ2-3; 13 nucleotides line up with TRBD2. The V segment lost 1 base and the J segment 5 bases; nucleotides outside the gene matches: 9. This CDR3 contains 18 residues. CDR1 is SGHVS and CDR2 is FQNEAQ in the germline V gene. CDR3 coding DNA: TGTGCCAGCAGCTTAGTACCGGGACTAGCGGGGACGGGAGATACGCAGTATTTT. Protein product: CASSLVPGLAGTGDTQYF.

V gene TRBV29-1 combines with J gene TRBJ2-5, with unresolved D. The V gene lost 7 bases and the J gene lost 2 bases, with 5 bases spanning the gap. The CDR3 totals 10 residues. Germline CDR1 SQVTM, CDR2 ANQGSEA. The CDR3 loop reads CSAGQETQYF. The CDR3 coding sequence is TGCAGCGCCGGGCAAGAGACCCAGTACTTC. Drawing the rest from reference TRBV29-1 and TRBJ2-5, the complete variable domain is SAVISQKPSRDICQRGTSLTIQCQVDSQVTMMFWYRQQPGQSLTLIATANQGSEATYESGFVIDKFPISRPNLTFSTLTVSNMSPEDSSIYLCSAGQETQYFGPGTRLLVL.

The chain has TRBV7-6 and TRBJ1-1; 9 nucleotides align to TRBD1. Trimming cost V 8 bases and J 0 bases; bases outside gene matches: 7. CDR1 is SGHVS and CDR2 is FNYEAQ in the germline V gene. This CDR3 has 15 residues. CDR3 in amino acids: CASGGQGLMNTEAFF. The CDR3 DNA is TGTGCCAGCGGCGGACAGGGGTTGATGAACACTGAAGCTTTCTTT. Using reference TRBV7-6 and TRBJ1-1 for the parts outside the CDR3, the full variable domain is GAGVSQSPRYKVTKRGQDVALRCDPISGHVSLYWYRQALGQGPEFLTYFNYEAQQDKSGLPNDRFSAERPEGSISTLTIQRTEQRDSAMYRCASGGQGLMNTEAFFGQGTRLTVV.

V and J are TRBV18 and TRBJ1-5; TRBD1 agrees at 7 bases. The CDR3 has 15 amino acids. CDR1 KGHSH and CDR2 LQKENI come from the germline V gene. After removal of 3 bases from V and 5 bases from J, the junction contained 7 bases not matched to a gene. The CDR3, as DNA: TGTGCCAGCTCACCCCAGACAGGGTTGGATCAGCCCCAGCATTTT. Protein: CASSPQTGLDQPQHF.

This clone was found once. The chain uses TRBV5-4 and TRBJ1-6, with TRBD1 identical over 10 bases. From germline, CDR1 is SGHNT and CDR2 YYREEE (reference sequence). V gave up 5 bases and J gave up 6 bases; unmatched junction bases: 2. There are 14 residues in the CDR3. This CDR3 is CASRTGGFNSPLHF. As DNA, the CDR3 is TGTGCCAGCAGGACAGGGGGCTTTAATTCACCCCTCCACTTT.

CDR3 DNA sequence: TGCGCCAGCAGCTTCGTAGCGACGAACACCGGGGAGCTGTTTTTT. Translating gives CASSFVATNTGELFF. The genes are TRBV5-1 and TRBJ2-2, with D perhaps TRBD2 (5 bases). The V and J ends lost 2 bases and 0 bases respectively, with 8 bases between them. Germline V gene sequence: CDR1 SGHRS, CDR2 YFSETQ. The CDR3 is 15 amino acids.

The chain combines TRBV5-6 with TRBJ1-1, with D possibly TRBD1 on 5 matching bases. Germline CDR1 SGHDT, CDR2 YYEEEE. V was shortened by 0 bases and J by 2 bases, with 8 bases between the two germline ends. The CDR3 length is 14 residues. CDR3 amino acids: CASSLGDSNTEAFF. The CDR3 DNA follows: TGTGCCAGCAGCTTGGGGGACTCTAACACTGAAGCTTTCTTT.

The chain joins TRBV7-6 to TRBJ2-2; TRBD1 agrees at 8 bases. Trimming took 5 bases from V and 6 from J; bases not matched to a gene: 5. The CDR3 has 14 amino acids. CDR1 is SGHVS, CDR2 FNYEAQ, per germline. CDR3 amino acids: CASSGQQGAGELFF. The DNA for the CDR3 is TGTGCCAGCAGCGGCCAACAGGGGGCCGGGGAGCTGTTTTTT.

CDR3 sequence: CASSLGDRGPQETQYF. The CDR3 DNA follows: TGTGCCAGCAGCTTAGGAGACAGGGGGCCACAAGAGACCCAGTACTTC. V and J are TRBV7-9 and TRBJ2-5, with 10 bases lining up with TRBD1. The CDR3 runs 16 residues. The V and J ends lost 1 base and 2 bases, in that order; junction bases with no gene match: 4. Per germline, CDR1 SEHNR and CDR2 FQNEAQ (reference sequence).

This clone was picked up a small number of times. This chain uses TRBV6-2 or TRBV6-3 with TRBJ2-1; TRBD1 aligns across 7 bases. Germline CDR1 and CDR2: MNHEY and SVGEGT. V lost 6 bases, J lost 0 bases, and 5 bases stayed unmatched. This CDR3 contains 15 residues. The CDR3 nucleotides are TGTGCCAGCAGCCTGGACAGGAGCTCCTACAATGAGCAGTTCTTC. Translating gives CASSLDRSSYNEQFF.

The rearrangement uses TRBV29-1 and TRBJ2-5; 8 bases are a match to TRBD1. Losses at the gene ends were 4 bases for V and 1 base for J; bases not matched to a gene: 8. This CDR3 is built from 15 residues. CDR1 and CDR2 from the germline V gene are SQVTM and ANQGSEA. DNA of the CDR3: TGCAGCGTTGTAGCGTACAGGGGGGCCCAAGAGACCCAGTACTTC. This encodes CSVVAYRGAQETQYF.

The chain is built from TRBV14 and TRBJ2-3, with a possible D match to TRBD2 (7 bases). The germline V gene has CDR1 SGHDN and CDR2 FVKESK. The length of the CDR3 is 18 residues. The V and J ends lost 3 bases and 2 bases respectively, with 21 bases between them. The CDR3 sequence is CASSHRLREGHSTDTQYF. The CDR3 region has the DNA TGTGCCAGCAGCCACCGATTAAGGGAGGGACACTCCACAGATACGCAGTATTTT.

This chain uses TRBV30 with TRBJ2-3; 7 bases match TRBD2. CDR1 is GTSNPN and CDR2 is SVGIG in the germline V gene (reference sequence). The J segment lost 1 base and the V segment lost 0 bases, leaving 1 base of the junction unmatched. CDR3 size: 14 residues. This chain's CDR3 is CAWSVAGGTDTQYF. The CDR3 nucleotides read TGTGCCTGGAGTGTGGCGGGAGGCACAGATACGCAGTATTTT. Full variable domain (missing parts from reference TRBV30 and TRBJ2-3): SQTIHQWPATLVQPVGSPLSLECTVEGTSNPNLYWYRQAAGRGLQLLFYSVGIGQISSEVPQNLSASRPQDRQFILSSKKLLLSDSGFYLCAWSVAGGTDTQYFGPGTRLTVL.

In DNA, the CDR3 is TGTGCCAGCAGCCGGGTTCGGTTCCGTACCACTGAAGCTTTCTTT. It specifies CASSRVRFRTTEAFF. This rearrangement joins TRBV5-6 to TRBJ1-1; D is ambiguous. The CDR3 runs 15 residues. V lost 4 bases and J lost 4, with 17 bases in between. CDR1 is SGHDT, CDR2 YYEEEE, per germline.

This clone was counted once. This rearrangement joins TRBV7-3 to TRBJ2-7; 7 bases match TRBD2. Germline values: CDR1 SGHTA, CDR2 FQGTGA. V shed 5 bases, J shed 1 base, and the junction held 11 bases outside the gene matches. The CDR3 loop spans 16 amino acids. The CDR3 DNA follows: TGTGCCAGCAGCCCCCCCCGGGCTAGCGGATCCTACGAGCAGTACTTC. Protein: CASSPPRASGSYEQYF.

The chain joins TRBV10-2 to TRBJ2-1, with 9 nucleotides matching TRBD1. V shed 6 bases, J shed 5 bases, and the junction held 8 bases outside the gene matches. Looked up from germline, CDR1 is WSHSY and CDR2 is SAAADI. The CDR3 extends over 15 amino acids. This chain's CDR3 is CASSSGQGGDNEQFF. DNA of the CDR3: TGCGCCAGCAGCTCGGGACAGGGAGGCGACAATGAGCAGTTCTTC.

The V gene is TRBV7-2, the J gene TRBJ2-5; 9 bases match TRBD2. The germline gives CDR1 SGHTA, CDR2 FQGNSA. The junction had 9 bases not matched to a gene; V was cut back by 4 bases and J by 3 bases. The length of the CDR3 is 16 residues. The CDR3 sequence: CASSSPPGLAEETQYF. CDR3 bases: TGTGCCAGCAGCTCTCCCCCGGGACTAGCCGAAGAGACCCAGTACTTC. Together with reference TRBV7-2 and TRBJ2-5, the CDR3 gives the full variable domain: GAGVSQSPSNKVTEKGKDVELRCDPISGHTALYWYRQSLGQGLEFLIYFQGNSAPDKSGLPSDRFSAERTGGSVSTLTIQRTQQEDSAVYLCASSSPPGLAEETQYFGPGTRLLVL.

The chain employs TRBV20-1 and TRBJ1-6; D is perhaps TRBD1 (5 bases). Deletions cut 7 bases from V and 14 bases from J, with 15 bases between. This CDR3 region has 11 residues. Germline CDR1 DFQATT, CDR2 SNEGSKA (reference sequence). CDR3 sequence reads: CSGGSGNTLHF. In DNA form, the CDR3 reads TGCAGTGGAGGGTCAGGGAATACCCTCCACTTT.

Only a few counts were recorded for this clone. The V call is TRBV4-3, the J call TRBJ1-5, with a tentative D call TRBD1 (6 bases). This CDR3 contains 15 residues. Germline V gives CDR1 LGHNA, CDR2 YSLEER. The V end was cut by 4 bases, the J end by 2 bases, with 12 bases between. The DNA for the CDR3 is TGCGCCAGCAGCCGCCTATACAGGGGCAATCAGCCCCAGCATTTT. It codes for CASSRLYRGNQPQHF.

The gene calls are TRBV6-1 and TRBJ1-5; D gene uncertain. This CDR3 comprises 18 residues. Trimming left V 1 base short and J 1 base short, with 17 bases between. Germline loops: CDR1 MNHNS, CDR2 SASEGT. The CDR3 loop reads CASSEEVGLVRSNQPQHF. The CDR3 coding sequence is TGTGCCAGCAGTGAAGAGGTAGGTCTGGTACGGAGCAATCAGCCCCAGCATTTT.

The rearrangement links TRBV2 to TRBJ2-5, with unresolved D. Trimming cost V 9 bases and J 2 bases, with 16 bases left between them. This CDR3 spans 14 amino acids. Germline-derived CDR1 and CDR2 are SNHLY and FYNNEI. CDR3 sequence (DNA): TGTGCCAGAAGTTCTACAGCCTCTCAAGAGACCCAGTACTTC. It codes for CARSSTASQETQYF.